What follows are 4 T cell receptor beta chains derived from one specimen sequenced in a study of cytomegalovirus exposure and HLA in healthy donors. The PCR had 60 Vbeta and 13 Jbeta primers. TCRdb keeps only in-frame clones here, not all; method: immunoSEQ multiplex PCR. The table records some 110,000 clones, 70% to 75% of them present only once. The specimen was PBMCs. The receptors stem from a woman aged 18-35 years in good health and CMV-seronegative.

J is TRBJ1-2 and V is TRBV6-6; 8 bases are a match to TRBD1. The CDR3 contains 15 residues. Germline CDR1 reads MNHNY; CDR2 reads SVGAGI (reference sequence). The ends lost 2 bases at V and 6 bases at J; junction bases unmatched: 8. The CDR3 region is CASSYGDRGGNGYTF. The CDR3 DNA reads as TGTGCCAGCAGTTACGGCGACAGGGGTGGGAATGGCTACACCTTC.

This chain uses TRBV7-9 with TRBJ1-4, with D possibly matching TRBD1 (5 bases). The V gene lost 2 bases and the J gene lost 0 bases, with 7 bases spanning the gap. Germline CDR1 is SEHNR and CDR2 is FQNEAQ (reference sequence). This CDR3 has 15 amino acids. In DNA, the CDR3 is TGTGCCAGCAGCTTATCGGGGGCAACTAATGAAAAACTGTTTTTT. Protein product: CASSLSGATNEKLFF.

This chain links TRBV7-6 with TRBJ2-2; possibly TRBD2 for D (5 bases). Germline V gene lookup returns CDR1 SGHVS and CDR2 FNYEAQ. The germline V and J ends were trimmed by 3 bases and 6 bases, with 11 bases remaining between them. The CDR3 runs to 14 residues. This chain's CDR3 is CASSFSGFPGELFF. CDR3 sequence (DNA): TGTGCCAGCAGCTTTTCGGGATTCCCCGGGGAGCTGTTTTTT.

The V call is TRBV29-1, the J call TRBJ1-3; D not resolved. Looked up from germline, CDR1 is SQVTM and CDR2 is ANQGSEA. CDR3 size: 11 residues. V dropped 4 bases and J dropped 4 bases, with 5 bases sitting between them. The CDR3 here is CSVGVGNTIYF. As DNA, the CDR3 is TGCAGCGTTGGCGTGGGAAACACCATATATTTT.